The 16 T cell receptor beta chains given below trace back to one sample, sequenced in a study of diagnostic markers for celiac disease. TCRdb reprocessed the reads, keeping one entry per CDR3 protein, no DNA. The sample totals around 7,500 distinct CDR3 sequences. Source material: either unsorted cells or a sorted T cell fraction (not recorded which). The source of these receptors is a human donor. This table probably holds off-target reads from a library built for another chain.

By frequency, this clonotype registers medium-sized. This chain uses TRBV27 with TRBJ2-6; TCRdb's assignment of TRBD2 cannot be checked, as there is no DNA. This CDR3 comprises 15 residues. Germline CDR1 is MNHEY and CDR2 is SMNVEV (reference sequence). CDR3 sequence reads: CASKRAGSGANVLTF.

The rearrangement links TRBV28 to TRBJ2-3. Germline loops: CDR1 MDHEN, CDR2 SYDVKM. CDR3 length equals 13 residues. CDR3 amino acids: CASSLESTDTQYF.

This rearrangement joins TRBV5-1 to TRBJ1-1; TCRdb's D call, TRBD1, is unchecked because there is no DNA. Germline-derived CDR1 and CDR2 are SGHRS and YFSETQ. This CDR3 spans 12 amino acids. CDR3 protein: CASSLAGGEAFF.

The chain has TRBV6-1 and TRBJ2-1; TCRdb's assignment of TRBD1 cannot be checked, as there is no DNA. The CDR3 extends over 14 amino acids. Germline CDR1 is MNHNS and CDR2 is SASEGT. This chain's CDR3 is CASSRDRAYNEQFF.

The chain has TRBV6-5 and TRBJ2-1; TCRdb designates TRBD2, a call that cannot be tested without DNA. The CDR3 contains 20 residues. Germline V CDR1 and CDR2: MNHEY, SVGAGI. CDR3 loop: CASSYSMALAGGATYNEQFF.

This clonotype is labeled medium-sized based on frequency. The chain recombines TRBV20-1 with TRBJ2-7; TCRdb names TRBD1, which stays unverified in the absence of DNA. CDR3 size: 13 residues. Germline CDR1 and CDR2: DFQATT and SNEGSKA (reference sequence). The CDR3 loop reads CSTTPGQAFEQYF.

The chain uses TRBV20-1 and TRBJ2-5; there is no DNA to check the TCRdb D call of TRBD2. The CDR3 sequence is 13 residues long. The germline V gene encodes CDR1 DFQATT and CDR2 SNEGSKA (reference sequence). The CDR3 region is CSARLAAQETQYF.

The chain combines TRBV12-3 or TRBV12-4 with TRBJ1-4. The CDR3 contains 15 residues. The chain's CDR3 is CASRLTPGANEKLFF.

CDR3 sequence reads: CASSISGGGNQPQHF. The rearrangement joins TRBV19 to TRBJ1-5; TCRdb designates TRBD1, a call that cannot be tested without DNA. Germline V gene sequence: CDR1 LNHDA, CDR2 SQIVND (reference sequence). This CDR3 is built from 15 residues.

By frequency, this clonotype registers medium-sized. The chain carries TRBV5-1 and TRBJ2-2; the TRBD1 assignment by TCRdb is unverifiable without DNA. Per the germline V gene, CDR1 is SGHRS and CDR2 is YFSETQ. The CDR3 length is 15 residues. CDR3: CASSPGELNTGELFF.

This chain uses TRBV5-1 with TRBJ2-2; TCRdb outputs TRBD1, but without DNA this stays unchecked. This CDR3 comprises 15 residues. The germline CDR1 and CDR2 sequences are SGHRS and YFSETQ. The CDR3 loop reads CASSLIQGSAGELFF.

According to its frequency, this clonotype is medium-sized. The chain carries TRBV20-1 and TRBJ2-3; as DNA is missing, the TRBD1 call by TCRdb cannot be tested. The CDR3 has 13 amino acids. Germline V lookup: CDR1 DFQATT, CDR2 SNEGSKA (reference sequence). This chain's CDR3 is CSARTPRTDTQYF.

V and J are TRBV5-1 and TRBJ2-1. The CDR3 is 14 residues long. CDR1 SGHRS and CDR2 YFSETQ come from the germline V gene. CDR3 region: CASSFAGSYNEQFF.

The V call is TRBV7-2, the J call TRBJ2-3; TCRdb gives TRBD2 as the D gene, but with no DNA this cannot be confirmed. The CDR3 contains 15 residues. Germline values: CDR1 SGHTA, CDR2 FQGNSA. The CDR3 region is CASSLVGDRTDTQYF. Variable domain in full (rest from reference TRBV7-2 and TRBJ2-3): GAGVSQSPSNKVTEKGKDVELRCDPISGHTALYWYRQSLGQGLEFLIYFQGNSAPDKSGLPSDRFSAERTGGSVSTLTIQRTQQEDSAVYLCASSLVGDRTDTQYFGPGTRLTVL.

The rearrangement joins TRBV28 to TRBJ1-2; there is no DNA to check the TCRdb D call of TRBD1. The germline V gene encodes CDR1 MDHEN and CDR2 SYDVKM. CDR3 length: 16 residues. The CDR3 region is CASSQSWVPANYGYTF.

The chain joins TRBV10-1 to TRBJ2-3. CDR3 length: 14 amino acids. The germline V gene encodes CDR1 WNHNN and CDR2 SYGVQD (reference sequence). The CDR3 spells CASSEMADTDTQYF.